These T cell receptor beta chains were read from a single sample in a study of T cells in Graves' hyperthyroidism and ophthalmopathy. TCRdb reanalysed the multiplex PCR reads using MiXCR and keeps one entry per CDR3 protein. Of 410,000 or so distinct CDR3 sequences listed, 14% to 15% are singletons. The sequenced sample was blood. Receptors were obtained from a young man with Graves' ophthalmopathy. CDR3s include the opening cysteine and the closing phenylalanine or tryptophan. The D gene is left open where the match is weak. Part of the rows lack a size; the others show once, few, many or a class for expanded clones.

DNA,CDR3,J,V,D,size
TGTGCCAGCAGACTGAGACAGGGTATAGGGGAGACCCAGTACTTC,CASRLRQGIGETQYF,TRBJ2-5,TRBV3-1,TRBD1,many
TGTGCCAGTAGTACCCGGGACAGCGGAAACTATGGCTACACCTTC,CASSTRDSGNYGYTF,TRBJ1-2,TRBV19,TRBD1,.
TGCGCCAGCAGCTTAACCGGGACACCACAAGAGACCCAGTACTTC,CASSLTGTPQETQYF,TRBJ2-5,TRBV5-1,.,few
TGTGCCAGCAGGGGACCAGGGAGCGGGAGTAGGCCAGATACGCAGTATTTT,CASRGPGSGSRPDTQYF,TRBJ2-3,TRBV2,TRBD2,many
TGCAGTGCTACCCGGGCCCCGGCGGGCACCGGGGAGCTGTTTTTT,CSATRAPAGTGELFF,TRBJ2-2,TRBV20-1,.,many
TGTGCCAGCAGCTTGACTAGCGGGGGGGCATTGGAGCAGTTCTTC,CASSLTSGGALEQFF,TRBJ2-1,TRBV7-2,TRBD2,many
TGTGCCCGCAGCTTGGTTGGTAGCCCAGAGACCCAGTACTTC,CARSLVGSPETQYF,TRBJ2-5,TRBV5-4,.,.
TGTGCCTGGAGTGTACGCTGGACTAGGGACCAAGAGACCCAGTACTTC,CAWSVRWTRDQETQYF,TRBJ2-5,TRBV30,TRBD2,many
TGTGCCAGCAGCAACGCCGGGACGGATAATTCACCCCTCCACTTT,CASSNAGTDNSPLHF,TRBJ1-6,TRBV11-3,.,many
TGCGCCAGCAGCCAAGATAGGACTAGCGACACAGATACGCAGTATTTT,CASSQDRTSDTDTQYF,TRBJ2-3,TRBV4-1,TRBD2,few
TGTGCCAGCAGTTTAGGGCGGAGTGGAACCGAAGCTTTCTTT,CASSLGRSGTEAFF,TRBJ1-1,TRBV12-3/TRBV12-4,.,few
TGTGCCAGCAGCCGCCTGGGTTCCAACTATGGCTACACCTTC,CASSRLGSNYGYTF,TRBJ1-2,TRBV7-9,.,few
TGCAGCGTTGAGAAGCGGGGCGGAAATGAAAAACTGTTTTTT,CSVEKRGGNEKLFF,TRBJ1-4,TRBV29-1,.,.
TGTGCCAGTCCCTCACTAGCGGGGGGGTATGAGCAGTTCTTC,CASPSLAGGYEQFF,TRBJ2-1,TRBV5-4,TRBD2,few
TGTGCCAGCAGTCGGGACAGGGTACGCAATCAGCCCCAGCATTTT,CASSRDRVRNQPQHF,TRBJ1-5,TRBV2,TRBD1,.
TGTGCCAGCAGTTACTTATGGGGGGTTCAGAACACTGAAGCTTTCTTT,CASSYLWGVQNTEAFF,TRBJ1-1,TRBV6-6,.,few
TGCAGCGTTGAAAGCGGGGTTAACTATGGCTACACCTTC,CSVESGVNYGYTF,TRBJ1-2,TRBV29-1,.,many
TGTGCCAGCAGGTACAGGGGGTCCTACGAGCAGTACTTC,CASRYRGSYEQYF,TRBJ2-7,TRBV12-3/TRBV12-4,TRBD1,many
TGTGCCATCAGTGGGGACAAAAGCTACGAGCAGTACTTC,CAISGDKSYEQYF,TRBJ2-7,TRBV10-3,.,.
TGTGCCAGCAGCCAAACGAATCTGGAAGGAGAGACCCAGTACTTC,CASSQTNLEGETQYF,TRBJ2-5,TRBV14,.,few
TGTGCCAGTAGTATATCCAGGGGGCGAACTCGTAGCAATCAGCCCCAGCATTTT,CASSISRGRTRSNQPQHF,TRBJ1-5,TRBV19,TRBD1,few
TGCGCCAGCAGCCAAACCGAAAAACTGTTTTTT,CASSQTEKLFF,TRBJ1-4,TRBV4-1,.,.
TGTGCCAGCAGCTATTCTATGGGGAGGCAGTACTTC,CASSYSMGRQYF,TRBJ2-7,TRBV28,.,once
TGTGCCAGCAGTGAACCTAGGTATGTTTCCTACGAGCAGTACTTC,CASSEPRYVSYEQYF,TRBJ2-7,TRBV6-1,.,many
TGTGCCAGCAGTTCCCCGGGACTAGCGGGAGATCCCTCCAATGAGCAGTTCTTC,CASSSPGLAGDPSNEQFF,TRBJ2-1,TRBV12-3/TRBV12-4,TRBD2,.
TGTGCCAGCAGTAAGACCGGGACAGGGGGCTCTGTCTATGGCTACACCTTC,CASSKTGTGGSVYGYTF,TRBJ1-2,TRBV27,TRBD1,few
TGTGCCAGCAGCTTGAGCGGGGACTCCGAGCAGTACTTC,CASSLSGDSEQYF,TRBJ2-7,TRBV7-3,TRBD2,many
TGTGCCAGCAGTCATGGGACAGGGCGAGACTATGGCTACACCTTC,CASSHGTGRDYGYTF,TRBJ1-2,TRBV27,TRBD1,many
TGTGCCACCAGCAGGCCCGGGACAGGGAACACCGGGGAGCTGTTTTTT,CATSRPGTGNTGELFF,TRBJ2-2,TRBV15,TRBD1,many
TGTGCCAGCAGCTTAACGGGCGGGAACACAGATACGCAGTATTTT,CASSLTGGNTDTQYF,TRBJ2-3,TRBV7-3,.,many
TGTGCCAGCAGCCTAGCGGGAGGGCCCTTTGGTGAGCAGTTCTTC,CASSLAGGPFGEQFF,TRBJ2-1,TRBV7-3,TRBD2,many
TGTGCCAGCAGTTCCCCGGGACTAGCGGCGCTCTACGAGCAGTACTTC,CASSSPGLAALYEQYF,TRBJ2-7,TRBV12-3/TRBV12-4,TRBD2,.
TGCAGTGCCGGGGACAGGCGGAATAACTATGGCTACACCTTC,CSAGDRRNNYGYTF,TRBJ1-2,TRBV20-1,TRBD1,many
TGTGCCAGCAGCCAAGACAGGGGGCTAAGCACAGATACGCAGTATTTT,CASSQDRGLSTDTQYF,TRBJ2-3,TRBV14,TRBD1,many
TGCAGTGCTAGCCGACAACTAGTGCAAGAGACCCAGTACTTC,CSASRQLVQETQYF,TRBJ2-5,TRBV20-1,.,many
TGTGCCAGCAGCCCCCCAGGGAGGGAGGGCCAATACGAGCAGTACTTC,CASSPPGREGQYEQYF,TRBJ2-7,TRBV9,TRBD2,many
TGTGCCATCAGGAGGGAGGTTGGGGGCAGCACTGAAGCTTTCTTT,CAIRREVGGSTEAFF,TRBJ1-1,TRBV10-3,.,.
TGTGCCAGCTCCCGGGGTCCCGAAAAACTGTTTTTT,CASSRGPEKLFF,TRBJ1-4,TRBV11-2,.,many
TGTGCCAGCAGTGAAGGGACAGGGGGCTCCTACGAGCAGTACTTC,CASSEGTGGSYEQYF,TRBJ2-7,TRBV6-1,TRBD1,many
TGTGCCAGCAGTTTTAGTTTGGGGGTACAGCCCCAGCATTTT,CASSFSLGVQPQHF,TRBJ1-5,TRBV12-3/TRBV12-4,.,many
TGTGCCAGCAGCTTTGGGTCCGGGGAGCTGTTTTTT,CASSFGSGELFF,TRBJ2-2,TRBV7-9,.,many
TGTGCCATCAGTGATCAGGTCCTCTACGAGCAGTACTTC,CAISDQVLYEQYF,TRBJ2-7,TRBV10-3,.,few
TGTGCCAGCAGTTTATGGCCAGGGCCTGGAACCTACGAGCAGTACTTC,CASSLWPGPGTYEQYF,TRBJ2-7,TRBV12-3/TRBV12-4,.,many
TGTGCCAGCAGTGAAGCGCTAAGCTTTTGGTTCAGCGGGGGGGCCGCCGGGGAGCTGTTTTTT,CASSEALSFWFSGGAAGELFF,TRBJ2-2,TRBV6-1,TRBD2,few
TGTGCCAGCAATCTCAGGGGAGGCTCCTACGAGCAGTACTTC,CASNLRGGSYEQYF,TRBJ2-7,TRBV27,.,few
TGTGCCAGCAGCTTAGAGTCGGGGAGTTCACCCCTCCACTTT,CASSLESGSSPLHF,TRBJ1-6,TRBV11-2,.,many
TGCGCCAGCGGTGGCGGGGGTGAGCAGTTCTTC,CASGGGGEQFF,TRBJ2-1,TRBV10-2,TRBD2,many
TGTGCCAGCGCGGGACAGAGGCAAGAGACCCAGTACTTC,CASAGQRQETQYF,TRBJ2-5,TRBV18,.,many
TGTGCCAGCTCACCAGGTACAGGGAGCTCCTACGAGCAGTACTTC,CASSPGTGSSYEQYF,TRBJ2-7,TRBV18,.,many
TGTGCTAGTGGTTTGATCTGGGATTGGGACACTGAAGCTTTCTTT,CASGLIWDWDTEAFF,TRBJ1-1,TRBV12-5,.,.
TGTGCCAGCAGTGAGGACCTTCCTGAGGGCTACACCTTC,CASSEDLPEGYTF,TRBJ1-2,TRBV2,.,.
TGTGCCAGCAGCGTAACAGGACAGTCCCTAGGAGAGACCCAGTACTTC,CASSVTGQSLGETQYF,TRBJ2-5,TRBV7-8,.,.
TGTGCCACCAGTGCCCTGGGGGAGACTGAAGCTTTCTTT,CATSALGETEAFF,TRBJ1-1,TRBV24-1,.,many
TGTGCCTGGGAACACAGCACAGGGGGGTCTGGCTACACCTTC,CAWEHSTGGSGYTF,TRBJ1-2,TRBV30,TRBD1,.